These T cell receptor beta chains were read from a single sample in a study of blood T cell repertoires in COVID-19. This table comes from immunoSEQ multiplex PCR, and its TCRdb copy is limited to in-frame clones, with some not included. The sample includes hundreds of thousands of clones, roughly four fifths of them seen just once. The sequencing sample was made of peripheral blood. These receptors originate from a man older than 75 with acute or convalescent COVID-19. CDR3s include the opening cysteine and the closing phenylalanine or tryptophan. A D gene is named only where the DNA matches it firmly. Not every row has a clone size; where given, it reads once, few, many or a size class.

V gene	J gene	CDR3 length	D gene	clone size	CDR3 protein	CDR3 DNA
TRBV18	TRBJ1-2	15	TRBD1	few	CASSSGQGADYGYTF	TGTGCCAGCTCATCCGGACAGGGGGCGGACTATGGCTACACCTTC
TRBV7-2	TRBJ2-2	15	TRBD2	.	CASSRTSGSGGELFF	TGTGCCAGCAGCCGGACTAGCGGGAGTGGCGGGGAGCTGTTTTTT
TRBV6-5	TRBJ2-7	13	.	.	CASSYSPQYEQYF	TGTGCCAGCAGTTACTCCCCACAGTACGAGCAGTACTTC
TRBV2	TRBJ2-1	12	TRBD1	many	CATQGTYNEQFF	TGTGCCACACAGGGGACATACAATGAGCAGTTCTTC
TRBV2	TRBJ2-7	15	TRBD1	.	CASSSGTGSFYEQYF	TGTGCCAGCAGTTCCGGGACAGGGTCCTTCTACGAGCAGTACTTC
TRBV14	TRBJ2-5	13	.	.	CASSLGYTETQYF	TGTGCCAGCAGCCTCGGGTATACAGAGACCCAGTACTTC
TRBV21-1	TRBJ2-7	14	.	.	CAPIPGRGQDEQYF	TGTGCCCCTATCCCGGGAAGGGGGCAAGACGAGCAGTACTTC
TRBV3-1/TRBV3-2	TRBJ1-4	14	.	.	CASSGLRGNEKLFF	TGTGCCAGCAGTGGGTTACGGGGTAATGAAAAACTGTTTTTT
TRBV24-1	TRBJ2-7	13	.	.	CATSDWASYEQYF	TGTGCCACCAGTGATTGGGCCTCCTACGAGCAGTACTTC
TRBV3-1/TRBV3-2	TRBJ2-2	14	.	.	CASSRQIVAGELFF	TGTGCCAGCAGCCGACAGATTGTAGCCGGGGAGCTGTTTTTT
TRBV30	TRBJ2-7	16	TRBD1	few	CAWSVKTGTGFHEQYF	TGTGCCTGGAGTGTTAAGACCGGGACAGGGTTTCACGAGCAGTACTTC
TRBV2	TRBJ1-2	13	TRBD1	.	CASSLTGGDGYTF	TGTGCCAGCAGTTTGACAGGGGGGGATGGCTACACCTTC
TRBV4-2	TRBJ1-6	19	TRBD1	.	CASSQDPRQGARAGSPLHF	TGTGCCAGCAGCCAAGATCCGCGACAGGGAGCCCGGGCTGGTTCACCCCTCCACTTT
TRBV5-6	TRBJ1-5	14	.	.	CASSLHRVRQPQHF	TGTGCCAGCAGCTTGCACAGGGTTCGTCAGCCCCAGCATTTT
TRBV7-3	TRBJ2-2	16	TRBD2	.	CASSLTSGKSTGELFF	TGTGCCAGCAGCTTAACTAGCGGGAAGAGTACCGGGGAGCTGTTTTTT
TRBV3-1/TRBV3-2	TRBJ2-7	17	TRBD2	many	CASSPQSSGGASYEQYF	TGTGCCAGCAGCCCCCAATCGAGCGGGGGGGCCTCCTACGAGCAGTACTTC
TRBV10-3	TRBJ2-7	15	TRBD2	.	CAISESWGGSYEQYF	TGTGCCATCAGTGAGTCCTGGGGGGGGTCCTACGAGCAGTACTTC
TRBV10-3	TRBJ2-1	13	.	.	CAIKSGSYNEQFF	TGTGCCATCAAGTCGGGCTCCTACAATGAGCAGTTCTTC
TRBV18	TRBJ2-7	14	TRBD1	.	CASSPGTGAYEQYF	TGTGCCAGCTCACCGGGGACAGGGGCCTACGAGCAGTACTTC
TRBV5-1	TRBJ2-3	16	TRBD2	.	CASSPRTSGGTDTQYF	TGCGCCAGCAGCCCCCGGACTAGCGGGGGTACAGATACGCAGTATTTT
TRBV5-1	TRBJ1-1	16	TRBD1	.	CASSLSRDRGKPEAFF	TGCGCCAGCAGCTTGTCGAGGGACAGGGGGAAACCTGAAGCTTTCTTT
TRBV25-1	TRBJ1-6	16	TRBD1	.	CASSGSFRGPFTALHF	TGTGCCAGCAGTGGGTCCTTTAGGGGGCCCTTTACGGCCCTCCACTTT
TRBV27	TRBJ1-2	14	.	.	CASSPWPGRDGYTF	TGTGCCAGCAGTCCCTGGCCAGGGAGGGATGGCTACACCTTC
TRBV12-3/TRBV12-4	TRBJ2-7	13	.	few	CASSFGRAYEQYF	TGTGCCAGCAGTTTCGGCAGGGCCTACGAGCAGTACTTC
TRBV7-9	TRBJ1-3	16	.	.	CASSFGEWYSGNTIYF	TGTGCCAGCAGCTTCGGGGAGTGGTACTCTGGAAACACCATATATTTT
TRBV6-1	TRBJ2-3	15	TRBD2	.	CASSEAGGNTDTQYF	TGTGCCAGCAGTGAAGCGGGAGGGAACACAGATACGCAGTATTTT
TRBV7-9	TRBJ2-1	15	.	.	CASSPRGNLEHEQFF	TGTGCCAGCAGCCCGAGGGGGAATCTAGAACATGAGCAGTTCTTC
TRBV27	TRBJ1-2	12	.	.	CASSNREDGYTF	TGTGCCAGCAGTAATAGAGAGGATGGCTACACCTTC
TRBV28	TRBJ1-5	15	TRBD1	.	CASSLSDRANQPQHF	TGTGCCAGCAGTTTATCGGACAGGGCAAATCAGCCCCAGCATTTT
TRBV18	TRBJ1-4	14	TRBD1	few	CASSPKTGEGELFF	TGTGCCAGCTCACCGAAGACAGGGGAGGGGGAACTGTTTTTT
TRBV7-7	TRBJ2-1	16	TRBD2	.	CASSPYGTSGVNEQFF	TGTGCCAGCAGCCCTTACGGGACTAGCGGGGTGAATGAGCAGTTCTTC
TRBV2	TRBJ1-1	13	.	.	CASSPDWNTEAFF	TGTGCCAGCAGTCCGGACTGGAACACTGAAGCTTTCTTT
TRBV19	TRBJ1-5	19	TRBD1	.	CASSIRLGQGPGSNQPQHF	TGTGCCAGTAGTATTCGCTTGGGACAGGGCCCGGGTAGCAATCAGCCCCAGCATTTT
TRBV11-3	TRBJ1-1	13	.	.	CASSQVQGTEAFF	TGTGCCAGCAGCCAAGTGCAGGGCACTGAAGCTTTCTTT
TRBV7-9	TRBJ2-2	12	.	.	CASSQYTGELFF	TGTGCCAGCAGCCAATACACCGGGGAGCTGTTTTTT
TRBV7-9	TRBJ1-2	13	.	.	CASTPEPGYGYTF	TGTGCCAGCACCCCTGAGCCAGGGTATGGCTACACCTTC
TRBV6-6	TRBJ2-7	15	TRBD1	few	CASTPRQGSSYEQYF	TGTGCCAGCACCCCGAGACAGGGCTCTAGCTACGAGCAGTACTTC
TRBV19	TRBJ2-2	13	.	once	CASKRDFGGELFF	TGTGCCAGTAAGAGAGATTTCGGCGGGGAGCTGTTTTTT